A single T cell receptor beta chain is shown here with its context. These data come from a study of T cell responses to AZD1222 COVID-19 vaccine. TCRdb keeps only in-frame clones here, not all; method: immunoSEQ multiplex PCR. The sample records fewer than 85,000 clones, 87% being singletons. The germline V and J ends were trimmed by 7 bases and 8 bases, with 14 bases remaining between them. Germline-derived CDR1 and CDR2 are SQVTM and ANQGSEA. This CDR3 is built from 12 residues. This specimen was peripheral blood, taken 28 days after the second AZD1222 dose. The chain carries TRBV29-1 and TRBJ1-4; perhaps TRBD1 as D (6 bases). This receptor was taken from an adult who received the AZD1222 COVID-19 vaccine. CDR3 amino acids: CSATGGGEKLFF. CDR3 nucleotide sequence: TGCAGCGCTACAGGAGGGGGGGAAAAACTGTTTTTT.